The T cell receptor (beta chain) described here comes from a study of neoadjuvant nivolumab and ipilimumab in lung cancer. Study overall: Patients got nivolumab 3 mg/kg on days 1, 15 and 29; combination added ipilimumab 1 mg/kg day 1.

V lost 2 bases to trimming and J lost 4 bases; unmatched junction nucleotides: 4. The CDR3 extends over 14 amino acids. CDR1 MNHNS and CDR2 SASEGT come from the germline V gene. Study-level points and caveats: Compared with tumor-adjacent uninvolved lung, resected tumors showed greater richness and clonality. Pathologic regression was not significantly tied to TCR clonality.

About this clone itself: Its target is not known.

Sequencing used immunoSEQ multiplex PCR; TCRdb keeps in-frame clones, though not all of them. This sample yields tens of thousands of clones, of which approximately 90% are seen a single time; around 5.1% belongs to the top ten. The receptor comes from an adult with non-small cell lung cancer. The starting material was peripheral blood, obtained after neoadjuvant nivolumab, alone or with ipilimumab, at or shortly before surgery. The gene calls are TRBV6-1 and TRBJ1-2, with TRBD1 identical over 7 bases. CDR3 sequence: CASSELQGFYGYTF. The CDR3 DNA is TGTGCCAGCAGTGAACTACAGGGGTTCTATGGCTACACCTTC.